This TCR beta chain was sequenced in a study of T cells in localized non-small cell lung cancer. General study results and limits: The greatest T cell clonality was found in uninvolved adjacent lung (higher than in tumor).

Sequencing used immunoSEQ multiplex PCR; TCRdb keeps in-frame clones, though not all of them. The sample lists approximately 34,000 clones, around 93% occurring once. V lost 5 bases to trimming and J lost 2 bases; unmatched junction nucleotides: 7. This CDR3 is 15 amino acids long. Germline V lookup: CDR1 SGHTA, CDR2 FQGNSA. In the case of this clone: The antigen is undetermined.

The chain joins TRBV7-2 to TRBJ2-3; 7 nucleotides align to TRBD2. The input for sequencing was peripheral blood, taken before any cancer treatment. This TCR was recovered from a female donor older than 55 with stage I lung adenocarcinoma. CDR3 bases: TGTGCCAGCAGCCGTTTTGCGGGGGACACAGATACGCAGTATTTT. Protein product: CASSRFAGDTDTQYF.